Described below is a single T cell receptor (beta chain) sequence and its context. The table lists this clonotype with many counts. This clone's antigen is unknown. No quality values exist for individual bases; no much larger clone is one base distant. The data were obtained in a study of T cells in Graves' hyperthyroidism and ophthalmopathy (dated 2019 in TCRdb). Background for the entire study: Peripheral blood was sampled at the time of initial diagnosis, prior to any treatment. Following sampling, methimazole starting at 30 mg daily was given to hyperthyroidism patients, and high-dose intravenous methylprednisolone was given to ophthalmopathy patients. Whether ophthalmopathy could be predicted prospectively was tested in an independent validation cohort made up of fewer than 20 hyperthyroidism patients plus 17 patients who later progressed to ophthalmopathy. The 75 to 100 discovery patients were divided at random into training and test sets in a 7:3 ratio. Thyroid tissue and blood T-cell repertoires from six or seven Graves' hyperthyroidism patients were also compared in the study. A discovery cohort of approximately 100 patients, about 40 with Graves' ophthalmopathy and 55 to 60 with stable Graves' hyperthyroidism, was used to find distinguishing TCR V-J signatures. According to the paper, TCR Vbeta CDR3 sequencing was carried out on 135 peripheral blood samples, which came from around 43 ophthalmopathy, around 74 hyperthyroidism and roughly 17 progressor patients. Overall study outcomes, separate from this receptor: In validation, the model predicted progression to ophthalmopathy a median of 6.5 months before onset, with roughly 68% sensitivity and 72.22% specificity. No statistical method was used to set the sample size in advance, and investigators knew the group allocation. Most expanded thyroid clonotypes (frequency above 0.001) were also found in blood, which suggests that blood repertoires may mirror thyroid immune responses. In cross-validation, a model built on a 13 V-J signature told ophthalmopathy apart from stable hyperthyroidism with 87.88% sensitivity and approximately 84% specificity, and in testing the same model reached 80%/75%.

The CDR3 measures 12 amino acids from cysteine to phenylalanine. Only the CDR3 part of the read is kept: 36 bases, read in frame from the first base. V loses 5 bases, J loses 5 bases, and the germline ends lie 9 bases apart. CDR1 and CDR2 are drawn from the germline V gene (reference sequence): SEHNR, FQNEAQ. The TCR beta CDR3 regions were amplified from the RNA transcripts. A first-round RT-PCR of the TCR CDR3 used the HTBI primer set with the Qiagen OneStep RT-PCR kit. Libraries were constructed in a second round of multiplex PCR, after which size selection and purification were performed. Paired-end sequencing of the libraries was performed with 100 bp reads on an Illumina HiSeq2000. In the authors' own workflow: SOAPnuke was used to process the raw data, removing reads that contained adapters or uncalled bases, had a mean Phred below 15, or lacked an exact match to the constant primer or identifier. High-quality paired reads were merged with COPE v1.2.5, and unique nucleotide sequences were defined as clonotypes. MiTCR v1.1 was used to align clonotypes to the IMGT TRBV, TRBD and TRBJ reference segments. Analysis was restricted to V-J combinations with a frequency above 0.0001, which covered roughly 99% of repertoires. A TCS score was defined as the ratio between F50 (clonal expansion) and ExV (chaos), using BLOSUM62-based TCRdist between CDR3 peptides within each V-J. Welch's t-statistics and random forest reduced 514 V-J features to roughly 13, which were used in a naive Bayes classifier (R e1071). The Morisita-Horn index was used to measure how similar the thyroid and blood repertoires were. TCRdb trimmed the raw reads at Q25, called clones with MiXCR and kept productive beta chains. Under each unique CDR3 protein, matching rows form one entry showing the most common genes and DNA. The V and J calls and clone size come from TCRdb's table, not from the authors' own analysis. This sample lists 750,000 to 950,000 distinct CDR3 sequences; more than 30% were detected once. The top ten hold approximately 8.7% of the sample.

A patient counted as having stable Graves' hyperthyroidism if no progression to ophthalmopathy occurred over 18 months of follow-up. Hyperthyroidism patients were aged 18 to 65 years and newly diagnosed, with disease duration of less than 2 months. Exclusion was applied to patients with uncontrolled infections, other autoimmune diseases, pregnancy or lactation. Clinical symptoms, serum thyroxine and TRAb, thyroid ultrasound, and orbital computed tomography formed the basis for the diagnoses. PBMCs were separated from approximately 9.9 ml of fresh peripheral blood using Ficoll-Paque density gradient centrifugation. Trizol reagent was used to extract total RNA, and RNA quality was then checked on an Agilent 2100 Bioanalyzer.

The specimen sequenced was blood. This TCR derives from a young man with Graves' hyperthyroidism. The chain couples TRBV7-9 to TRBJ1-1; TRBD1 is a weak D gene call, 5 bases matching. Read as DNA, the sequence is TGTGCCAGCAGCATCGGACAAACTGAAGCTTTCTTT. The encoded protein is CASSIGQTEAFF.